What follows are 18 T cell receptor beta chains derived from one specimen sequenced in a study of radiotherapy plus CTLA-4 blockade in lung cancer. Some clones are missing from TCRdb's copy, which holds only in-frame ones; the method was immunoSEQ multiplex PCR. The sample carries 70,000 to 100,000 clones, 75% to 90% recorded once. The source material was peripheral blood, sampled from a patient treated with radiotherapy plus ipilimumab. The origin of the receptors is a human donor with non-small cell lung cancer who had a partial response to radiotherapy plus ipilimumab.

The chain is built from TRBV18 and TRBJ2-7; no firm D call. The CDR3 sequence is 13 residues long. CDR1 is KGHSH and CDR2 is LQKENI in the germline V gene. The ends were cut back, 3 bases at V and 2 bases at J, with 8 bases in the middle. Here the CDR3 DNA reads TGTGCCAGCTCACCTACAGCTACCTACGAGCAGTACGTC. Translation gives CASSPTATYEQYV.

The V and J genes are TRBV6-5 and TRBJ2-7; possible D gene TRBD1, 5 bases. This CDR3 is built from 14 residues. V was pared by 10 bases and J by 2 bases, with 18 bases between. Germline V CDR1 and CDR2: MNHEY, SVGAGI. The CDR3 DNA is TGTGCCACAAGGACCCAGGGCGTAACCTACGAGCAGTACGTC. It specifies CATRTQGVTYEQYV.

This clone was recorded only once. V is TRBV5-4 and J is TRBJ2-3; no firm D call. This CDR3 has 16 amino acids. Trimming took 4 bases from V and 4 from J, leaving 19 bases between them. Germline lookup yields CDR1 SGHNT and CDR2 YYREEE (reference sequence). CDR3 DNA sequence: TGTGCCAGCAGCCCCCGTCCGGGTTCGAATGCAGATACGCAGTATTTT. Translated, it gives CASSPRPGSNADTQYF.

This chain connects TRBV7-9 to TRBJ1-5; possible D gene TRBD1, 5 bases. The CDR3 covers 15 residues. The V and J ends lost 1 base and 4 bases respectively, with 11 bases between them. CDR1 SEHNR and CDR2 FQNEAQ come from the germline V gene (reference sequence). CDR3 loop: CASSLVGGSNQPQHF. The CDR3 DNA reads TGTGCCAGCAGCTTAGTGGGGGGATCAAATCAGCCCCAGCATTTT.

This clone was seen a handful of times. A read error may produce the germline difference seen at one junction end. This chain links TRBV7-7 with TRBJ1-1, with D possibly TRBD1 on 5 matching bases. CDR1 SSHAT and CDR2 FNYEAQ come from the germline V gene (reference sequence). The CDR3 is 13 amino acids. The CDR3 protein is CASSRQRNTEAFF. The DNA for the CDR3 is TGTGCTAGCAGTCGACAGAGGAACACTGAAGCTTTCTTT.

This sequence joins TRBV10-3 and TRBJ2-5, with 10 bases lining up with TRBD2. V dropped 10 bases and J dropped 5; count of bases not matched to a gene: 7. The CDR3 consists of 13 residues. CDR1 is ENHRY, CDR2 SYGVKD, per germline. In DNA, the CDR3 is TGTGCCACCCAGGGGACTAGCGAGGAGACCCAGTACTTC. As protein: CATQGTSEETQYF.

CDR3 bases: TGTGCCAGCTCGCCGGCGGTCGGGAATCAGCCCCAGCATTTT. Amino acid sequence: CASSPAVGNQPQHF. This rearrangement joins TRBV6-5 to TRBJ1-5; D unresolved. V gave up 8 bases and J gave up 4 bases, with 15 bases separating them. Germline V gene data show CDR1 as MNHEY and CDR2 as SVGAGI. The CDR3 covers 14 residues.

J is TRBJ2-1 and V is TRBV19, with 9 bases fitting TRBD2. The CDR3 extends over 16 amino acids. V dropped 4 bases and J dropped 5; count of bases not matched to a gene: 9. CDR1 is LNHDA and CDR2 is SQIVND in the germline V gene (reference sequence). CDR3 loop: CASSTSRSGRNNEQFF. The CDR3 DNA reads as TGTGCCAGTAGTACCTCCCGAAGCGGGAGGAACAATGAGCAGTTCTTC.

The rearrangement links TRBV25-1 to TRBJ1-2, with a possible D match to TRBD1 (6 bases). The germline V gene has CDR1 MGHDK and CDR2 SYGVNS. Trimming removed 5 bases from V and 5 bases from J, with 9 bases in between. The CDR3 has 12 residues. The CDR3 is CASSLGGYGYTF. The CDR3 DNA reads as TGTGCCAGCAGTTTAGGGGGATATGGCTACACCTTC.

This clone was picked up a small number of times. This chain uses TRBV19 with TRBJ1-5; tentative D call: TRBD1 (6 bases). CDR3 length: 13 residues. V lost 7 bases to trimming and J lost 4 bases, with 11 bases between them. Germline CDR1 reads LNHDA; CDR2 reads SQIVND (reference sequence). CDR3 loop: CASNPQGNQPQHF. CDR3 coding DNA: TGTGCCAGTAACCCCCAGGGGAATCAGCCCCAGCATTTT. The variable domain in full, completed from reference TRBV19 and TRBJ1-5, reads DGGITQSPKYLFRKEGQNVTLSCEQNLNHDAMYWYRQDPGQGLRLIYYSQIVNDFQKGDIAEGYSVSREKKESFPLTVTSAQKNPTAFYLCASNPQGNQPQHFGDGTRLSIL.

In the case of this clone: The germline gene is not matched at one end of the junction; a read error may be the cause. This chain joins TRBV29-1 and TRBJ2-7; maybe TRBD1 (5 bases). The germline gives CDR1 SQVTM, CDR2 ANQGSEA. This CDR3 has 15 amino acids. CDR3 loop: CSVEDGRTFAYEQYF. CDR3 DNA: TGCAGCGTCGAAGATGGACGGACATTTGCCTACGAGCAGTACTTC.

V is TRBV6-1 and J is TRBJ2-7; maybe TRBD1 (5 bases). V was trimmed by 2 bases and J by 3 bases, leaving 8 bases between them. CDR1 is MNHNS and CDR2 is SASEGT in the germline V gene. The CDR3 has 13 amino acids. DNA for the CDR3: TGTGCCAGCAGTGAACAGGGTGACTACGAGCAGTACTTC. It encodes CASSEQGDYEQYF.

This chain joins TRBV19 and TRBJ1-5; D might be TRBD1 (6 bases). There are 14 residues in the CDR3. V lost 7 bases to trimming and J lost 5 bases, with 15 bases between them. CDR1 is LNHDA, CDR2 SQIVND, per germline (reference sequence). The CDR3 loop is CASTFGQNYQPQHF. The CDR3 region has the DNA TGTGCCAGTACCTTCGGACAGAATTATCAGCCCCAGCATTTT.

V is TRBV5-1 and J is TRBJ2-5; TRBD2 is a possible D gene (5 bases). Trimming cost V 5 bases and J 4 bases, with 12 bases left between them. This CDR3 is built from 13 residues. Germline CDR1 and CDR2: SGHRS and YFSETQ. The DNA of the CDR3 is TGCGCCAGCAGGGGTCTCGGAGGAGAGACCCAGTACTTC. Protein sequence: CASRGLGGETQYF.

V and J are TRBV4-2 and TRBJ2-1, with TRBD2 matching over 10 bases. There are 18 residues in the CDR3. Per the germline V gene, CDR1 is LGHNA and CDR2 is YNFKEQ. J lost 2 bases, V lost 1 base, and 8 bases had no gene match. The CDR3 loop reads CASSQVGFSGGTYNEQFF. CDR3 nucleotides: TGTGCCAGCAGCCAAGTCGGGTTTAGCGGGGGGACCTACAATGAGCAGTTCTTC.

The count of this clone is one. This chain links TRBV7-9 with TRBJ2-1, with a tentative D call TRBD1 (6 bases). Germline CDR1 is SEHNR and CDR2 is FQNEAQ (reference sequence). The CDR3 length is 14 residues. The V end was cut by 1 base, the J end by 7 bases, with 11 bases between. CDR3 nucleotide sequence: TGTGCCAGCAGCTTAGATGGGGGCACTAATGAGCAGTTCTTC. Translated: CASSLDGGTNEQFF.

The chain combines TRBV5-4 with TRBJ1-5; tentatively, D is TRBD1 (6 bases). V was trimmed by 1 base and J by 2 bases, leaving 7 bases between them. The CDR3 is 14 amino acids. CDR1 is SGHNT and CDR2 is YYREEE in the germline V gene (reference sequence). This CDR3 reads CASSLSGGNQPQHF. The CDR3 nucleotides are TGTGCCAGCAGCTTGTCAGGGGGCAATCAGCCCCAGCATTTT.

In this sample, this clone turned up a few times. V usage is TRBV7-2 and J usage is TRBJ1-1; D remains unclear. This CDR3 contains 15 residues. Germline CDR1 reads SGHTA; CDR2 reads FQGNSA. The germline V and J ends were trimmed by 1 base and 2 bases, with 11 bases remaining between them. The CDR3 DNA follows: TGTGCCAGCAGCTTAGAACCAGGCCTAAACACTGAAGCTTTCTTT. Translating it yields CASSLEPGLNTEAFF. Supplemented by reference TRBV7-2 and TRBJ1-1, the full variable domain reads GAGVSQSPSNKVTEKGKDVELRCDPISGHTALYWYRQSLGQGLEFLIYFQGNSAPDKSGLPSDRFSAERTGGSVSTLTIQRTQQEDSAVYLCASSLEPGLNTEAFFGQGTRLTVV.